The 22 T cell receptor beta chains presented below share a single source sample, sequenced in a study of blood T cell repertoires in COVID-19. Assay: immunoSEQ multiplex PCR; the TCRdb copy retains only in-frame clones and omits some. Of 80,000 to 100,000 clones detected, less than 85% appear once; the ten largest clones hold around 4%. Source material: peripheral blood. These receptors came from a man in his sixties or seventies with COVID-19, enrolled during active disease.

The chain recombines TRBV7-2 with TRBJ2-1; tentative D call: TRBD2 (5 bases). This CDR3 is 14 amino acids long. V was pared by 4 bases and J by 6 bases, with 13 bases between. Germline CDR1 reads SGHTA; CDR2 reads FQGNSA. The CDR3 here is CASSSLVNANEQFF. The CDR3, as DNA: TGTGCCAGCAGCTCACTAGTAAATGCCAATGAGCAGTTCTTC. The full variable domain, in which reference TRBV7-2 and TRBJ2-1 provide the parts outside the CDR3, is GAGVSQSPSNKVTEKGKDVELRCDPISGHTALYWYRQSLGQGLEFLIYFQGNSAPDKSGLPSDRFSAERTGGSVSTLTIQRTQQEDSAVYLCASSSLVNANEQFFGPGTRLTVL.

The table lists this clone with many counts. V gene TRBV6-5 combines with J gene TRBJ2-3; no definite D call. Trimming stripped 6 bases from V and 4 bases from J, with 5 bases between. The CDR3 covers 11 residues. Germline CDR1 reads MNHEY; CDR2 reads SVGAGI. CDR3 amino acids: CASSFSDTQYF. The CDR3 DNA sequence: TGTGCCAGCAGCTTCTCAGATACGCAGTATTTT.

This sequence joins TRBV28 and TRBJ2-5, with D tentatively TRBD1 (6 bases). V shed 5 bases and J shed 3 bases, with 13 bases lying between them. Germline V gives CDR1 MDHEN, CDR2 SYDVKM. This CDR3 is built from 14 residues. The CDR3 bases are TGTGCCAGCAGTATCTTGGACAGAAAAGAGACCCAGTACTTC. Amino acid sequence: CASSILDRKETQYF.

This chain links TRBV11-1 with TRBJ2-1; 9 bases align to TRBD2. The length of the CDR3 is 15 residues. The germline V gene encodes CDR1 SGHAT and CDR2 FQDESV (reference sequence). V lost 2 bases to trimming and J lost 7 bases; unmatched junction nucleotides: 6. The CDR3 sequence: CASSLQAGGPNEQFF. CDR3 nucleotides: TGTGCCAGCAGCTTACAGGCGGGAGGGCCTAATGAGCAGTTCTTC.

The CDR3 here is CASSQNSFSYEQYF. The CDR3 coding sequence is TGTGCCAGCAGCCAAAACAGTTTCTCCTACGAGCAGTACTTC. The chain links TRBV7-3 to TRBJ2-7; D is unresolved. Germline V gene lookup returns CDR1 SGHTA and CDR2 FQGTGA. The CDR3 runs 14 residues. Trimming left V 5 bases short and J 0 bases short, with 11 bases between.

The chain links TRBV30 to TRBJ1-5; D is undetermined. Germline CDR1 and CDR2: GTSNPN and SVGIG (reference sequence). Trimming took 3 bases from V and 5 from J, leaving 11 bases between them. The CDR3 consists of 13 residues. The CDR3 here is CAWSTGFDQPQHF. CDR3 bases: TGTGCCTGGAGCACGGGGTTCGATCAGCCCCAGCATTTT.

The chain combines TRBV29-1 with TRBJ1-5; D is undetermined. The length of the CDR3 is 12 residues. Trimming removed 4 bases at V and 7 bases at J, with 11 bases between. In germline, CDR1 is SQVTM, CDR2 ANQGSEA. CDR3 protein: CSVVYEEQPQHF. CDR3 nucleotide sequence: TGCAGCGTTGTTTATGAGGAACAGCCCCAGCATTTT.

This chain connects TRBV18 to TRBJ2-7, with 16 nucleotides matching TRBD2. Germline lookup yields CDR1 KGHSH and CDR2 LQKENI. Unmatched junction bases numbered 4, after V lost 3 bases and J lost 2 bases. The CDR3 is 17 residues long. Here the CDR3 DNA reads TGTGCCAGCTCACCTGGGACTAGCGGGAGGGCCGCCTACGAGCAGTACTTC. This translates into CASSPGTSGRAAYEQYF.

The V and J genes are TRBV7-8 and TRBJ1-5; TRBD1 matches at 8 bases. Germline V gene data show CDR1 as SGHVS and CDR2 as FQNEAQ. Trimming removed 3 bases from V and 7 bases from J; junction bases left unmatched: 5. The CDR3 spans 14 residues. CDR3 DNA sequence: TGTGCCAGCAGCTTGACCAGGGGGCGACAGCCCCAGCATTTT. Amino acid sequence: CASSLTRGRQPQHF.

J is TRBJ1-5 and V is TRBV21-1; the tabulated D call, TRBD1, remains unverified against the DNA. TRBV21-1 is assigned pseudogene status. This CDR3 contains 16 residues. The CDR3 DNA reads TGTGCCAGCAACCCCAGGGAAACCTGTGGGCATCAGCCCCAGCATTTT. This codes for CASNPRETCGHQPQHF.

The chain employs TRBV4-1 and TRBJ2-5, with 9 bases fitting TRBD1. CDR1 MGHRA and CDR2 YSYEKL come from the germline V gene. Trimming at V came to 4 bases and at J to 6 bases, leaving 18 bases not matched to a gene. CDR3 length: 18 amino acids. The CDR3 region has the DNA TGCGCCAGCAGCCGCGGGACAGGGAGGATTTCGTTGGTGAAGACCCAGTACTTC. This gives the protein CASSRGTGRISLVKTQYF.

The rearrangement uses TRBV5-5 and TRBJ1-2; TRBD1 matches 9 bases. Unmatched junction bases numbered 12, after V lost 4 bases and J lost 8 bases. CDR1 and CDR2 from the germline V gene are SGHKS and YYEKEE (reference sequence). The CDR3 length is 15 residues. CDR3 residues: CASSPLDRGYAGYTF. The CDR3 DNA sequence: TGTGCCAGCAGCCCGTTGGACAGGGGTTATGCGGGCTACACCTTC.

The chain has TRBV18 and TRBJ1-5; no clear D gene. Germline CDR1 reads KGHSH; CDR2 reads LQKENI. There are 13 residues in the CDR3. Trimming stripped 3 bases from V and 6 bases from J, with 9 bases between. The CDR3 nucleotides read TGTGCCAGCTCACCTCGGGTGGGTCAGCCCCAGCATTTT. This sequence encodes CASSPRVGQPQHF.

The J gene is TRBJ2-5, the V gene TRBV28, with D possibly being TRBD1 (5 bases). The CDR3 spans 13 residues. V was cut by 5 bases and J by 1 base, with 8 bases left in between. Germline V lookup: CDR1 MDHEN, CDR2 SYDVKM. In DNA, the CDR3 is TGTGCCAGCAGTCACGACAGCCAAGAGACCCAGTACTTC. Its translation: CASSHDSQETQYF. Drawing the rest from reference TRBV28 and TRBJ2-5, the complete variable domain is DVKVTQSSRYLVKRTGEKVFLECVQDMDHENMFWYRQDPGLGLRLIYFSYDVKMKEKGDIPEGYSVSREKKERFSLILESASTNQTSMYLCASSHDSQETQYFGPGTRLLVL.

This chain connects TRBV27 to TRBJ2-1, with 9 positions matching TRBD2. This CDR3 has 15 residues. Germline CDR1 reads MNHEY; CDR2 reads SMNVEV (reference sequence). Trimming at V came to 6 bases and at J to 8 bases, leaving 11 bases not matched to a gene. CDR3 coding DNA: TGTGCCAGCAGCCTAACTTATAGCGGGAGCTATGAGCAGTTCTTC. This sequence encodes CASSLTYSGSYEQFF.

This chain uses TRBV7-8 with TRBJ2-2; TRBD2 aligns across 10 bases. With 5 bases clipped from V and 1 base from J, the junction kept 4 bases outside the gene matches. Germline assignment: CDR1 SGHVS and CDR2 FQNEAQ. This CDR3 is built from 16 residues. CDR3 loop: CASSPGLAENTGELFF. The CDR3 nucleotides are TGTGCCAGCAGCCCCGGACTAGCGGAGAACACCGGGGAGCTGTTTTTT.

The gene calls are TRBV7-8 and TRBJ2-5; the D gene is possibly TRBD2 (6 bases). CDR1 and CDR2 from the germline V gene are SGHVS and FQNEAQ. Trimming took off 5 bases at V and 5 bases at J, with 18 bases between the two ends. The CDR3 sequence is 15 residues long. The CDR3 DNA reads TGTGCCAGCAGCATTCTCGGAGGGAGCGGGGAGACCCAGTACTTC. It yields the protein CASSILGGSGETQYF.

This clone was recorded a few times. The chain combines TRBV2 with TRBJ2-5; perhaps TRBD1 as D (6 bases). From germline, CDR1 is SNHLY and CDR2 FYNNEI. Trimming cost V 1 base and J 7 bases, with 13 bases left between them. The CDR3 covers 14 residues. CDR3 coding DNA: TGTGCCAGCAGTGAAGATGCGACCAGGGGGACCCAGTACTTC. Amino acids: CASSEDATRGTQYF.

This chain links TRBV2 with TRBJ2-7; 12 bases map to TRBD2. The J segment lost 1 base and the V segment lost 7 bases, leaving 5 bases of the junction unmatched. CDR3 size: 15 residues. Germline V lookup: CDR1 SNHLY, CDR2 FYNNEI. The CDR3, as DNA: TGTGCCAGCAACAGAGGGACTAGCGGGTCCTACGAGCAGTACTTC. Translating gives CASNRGTSGSYEQYF.

The V gene is TRBV7-2, the J gene TRBJ2-1; the match to TRBD2 covers 11 bases. The CDR3 extends over 16 amino acids. Per germline, CDR1 SGHTA and CDR2 FQGNSA. Unmatched junction bases numbered 5, after V lost 3 bases and J lost 4 bases. The CDR3 coding sequence is TGTGCCAGCAGCTTGATAGCGGGAGGGGGGTACAATGAGCAGTTCTTC. It codes for CASSLIAGGGYNEQFF.

In its sample, this clone was seen once. The chain has TRBV7-9 and TRBJ1-2, with TRBD1 matching over 8 bases. CDR1 is SEHNR, CDR2 FQNEAQ, per germline (reference sequence). J lost 4 bases, V lost 5 bases, and 6 bases had no gene match. This CDR3 is built from 14 residues. CDR3 nucleotides: TGTGCCAGCAGCCCACGGACAGGGACCTATGGCTACACCTTC. Amino acid sequence: CASSPRTGTYGYTF.

CDR3 residues: CAWRQGWNNSPLHF. DNA of the CDR3: TGTGCCTGGAGACAGGGGTGGAATAATTCACCCCTCCACTTT. V usage is TRBV30 and J usage is TRBJ1-6, with 7 bases fitting TRBD1. CDR3 length: 14 amino acids. The junction had 4 bases not matched to a gene; V was cut back by 3 bases and J by 5 bases. CDR1 GTSNPN and CDR2 SVGIG come from the germline V gene (reference sequence).